This T cell receptor (beta chain) was retrieved from a study of Ad26.COV2.S vaccination and SARS-CoV-2 variants. Between the trimmed V and J ends, which lost 1 base and 5 bases, there was a span of 17 bases. This CDR3 is 16 amino acids long. CDR1 and CDR2 (germline): SGHTA, FQGTGA. Treatment: 19 received Ad26.COV2.S at low or high dose, single or two shots; a few received placebo; per-sample allocation not given. Day 63 after the first vaccine or placebo injection was the time point for sampling. Profiled with immunoSEQ multiplex PCR; TCRdb holds only in-frame clones, not every one. The sample includes roughly 380,000 clones, about nine tenths of them seen just once.

The sample here was peripheral blood, taken in a trial of Ad26.COV2.S vaccine versus placebo. The V gene is TRBV7-3, the J gene TRBJ2-5; D possibly corresponds to TRBD2 (6 bases). This receptor was identified in a person aged 18-60 years who received the Ad26.COV2.S COVID-19 vaccine or a placebo. This chain's CDR3 is CASSLSGGAGRETQYF. In DNA form, the CDR3 reads TGTGCCAGCAGCTTAAGTGGCGGGGCGGGTCGGGAGACCCAGTACTTC.